Reported below is one T cell receptor beta chain. This specimen belongs to a study of blood T cells in healthy people across ages. Germline CDR1 reads MNHEY; CDR2 reads SVGAGI. The CDR3 has 14 residues. Deletions cut 6 bases from V and 4 bases from J, with 14 bases between. Primers used in a second PCR of roughly 7 to 12 cycles were a sample-barcoded 5' primer and a J-beta primer mix. TCRdb ran MiXCR on the 5' RACE reads and lists one entry per CDR3 protein. The sample lists fewer than 650,000 distinct CDR3 sequences; roughly a quarter were seen once. The sample was also linked to a second study, of T cells of mothers and their children. That source notes: Samples came from a few healthy Caucasian mothers and their six children. Slightly higher but non-significant overlap marked related mother-child pairs versus unrelated pairs.

The sample taken for sequencing was blood. The gene calls are TRBV6-5 and TRBJ2-3; D gene uncertain. This clonotype originated in a boy aged 2 to 9 in good health. In DNA, the CDR3 is TGTGCCAGCAGACTCGCCCGACCCCCAGATACGCAGTATTTT. This encodes CASRLARPPDTQYF.